Below, 3 T cell receptor beta chains from the same sample are listed, as sequenced in a study of immune characteristics of hereditary and idiopathic chronic pancreatitis. Clones were read by immunoSEQ multiplex PCR, and TCRdb kept only the in-frame ones, dropping some. Among about 14,000 clones listed, 70% to 75% were seen once. The pancreas tissue came from patients undergoing total pancreatectomy with islet autotransplantation. Sequenced sample: pancreas tissue with hereditary chronic pancreatitis. These receptors were collected from a human donor with chronic pancreatitis.

The DNA for the CDR3 is TGTGCCAGCAGCTTAGGGACTAGCGGGAGCTATGAGCAGTTCTTC. Amino acid sequence: CASSLGTSGSYEQFF. The rearrangement joins TRBV7-3 to TRBJ2-1, with 14 nucleotides matching TRBD2. J lost 8 bases, V lost 2 bases, and 2 bases had no gene match. The CDR3 consists of 15 residues. The germline gives CDR1 SGHTA, CDR2 FQGTGA.

The gene calls are TRBV28 and TRBJ2-3, with 9 bases identical to TRBD2. CDR1 MDHEN and CDR2 SYDVKM come from the germline V gene. V lost 6 bases and J lost 6; bases outside the gene matches: 22. This CDR3 is 19 amino acids long. This chain's CDR3 is CASSTDIPGLASGADTQYF. In DNA, the CDR3 is TGTGCCAGCAGCACCGACATCCCGGGACTAGCCTCCGGGGCTGATACGCAGTATTTT.

The chain has TRBV5-1 and TRBJ2-7; D unresolved. The V gene's germline CDR1 is SGHRS and CDR2 YFSETQ. The CDR3 runs 14 residues. V was clipped by 4 bases and J by 0 bases, with 11 bases between them. This chain's CDR3 is CASSLLGFSYEQYF. CDR3 coding DNA: TGCGCCAGCAGCCTCCTAGGGTTCTCCTACGAGCAGTACTTC.